This is a list of T cell receptor beta chains from one sample in a study of blood T cells in healthy people across ages. MiXCR was run by TCRdb on the 5' RACE reads, yielding one entry per CDR3 protein. The profile shows roughly 1.9 million distinct CDR3 sequences, 39% of them singletons. Sequenced sample: blood. The origin of the receptors is a human donor in good health. Each CDR3 is given with its conserved first and last residue. The D gene is left open where the match is weak. The size entry is marked missing in some rows and otherwise reads once, few, many or a size class.

v_gene: TRBV6-2/TRBV6-3
j_gene: TRBJ2-3
abundance: few
d_gene: .
CDR3nt: TGTGCCAGCAGTCGACCGAGCGGGTCCCGCACAGATACGCAGTATTTT
CDR3aa: CASSRPSGSRTDTQYF

v_gene: TRBV2
j_gene: TRBJ1-2
abundance: few
d_gene: .
CDR3nt: TGTGCCACTGGGAGGGCTAACTATGGCTACACCTTC
CDR3aa: CATGRANYGYTF

v_gene: TRBV29-1
j_gene: TRBJ1-2
abundance: .
d_gene: .
CDR3nt: TGCAGCGCTGGAAACCATGACTATGGCTACACCTTC
CDR3aa: CSAGNHDYGYTF

v_gene: TRBV3-1
j_gene: TRBJ2-3
abundance: .
d_gene: TRBD1
CDR3nt: TGTGCCAGCAGCCAAGTCGGACAGGGCGCGCAGTATTTT
CDR3aa: CASSQVGQGAQYF

v_gene: TRBV27
j_gene: TRBJ1-2
abundance: once
d_gene: .
CDR3nt: TGTGCCAGCAGTCCCGACAGGTCCCCAGGTTATGGCTACACCTTC
CDR3aa: CASSPDRSPGYGYTF

v_gene: TRBV4-1
j_gene: TRBJ2-3
abundance: few
d_gene: .
CDR3nt: TGCGCCAGCAGCCAAGATTTGGGCAGATCAAACACAGATACGCAGTATTTT
CDR3aa: CASSQDLGRSNTDTQYF

v_gene: TRBV11-2
j_gene: TRBJ2-7
abundance: few
d_gene: .
CDR3nt: TGTGCCAGCAGCTTAGGAGACGGGAACTACGAGCAGTACTTC
CDR3aa: CASSLGDGNYEQYF

v_gene: TRBV4-1
j_gene: TRBJ1-2
abundance: few
d_gene: .
CDR3nt: TGCGCCAGCAGCCAAGAGGGAAACAGGGTTTATGGCTACACCTTC
CDR3aa: CASSQEGNRVYGYTF

v_gene: TRBV24-1
j_gene: TRBJ2-2
abundance: once
d_gene: TRBD2
CDR3nt: TGTGCCACCAAAGCTAGCGGGGGCCCTAACACCGGGGAGCTGTTTTTT
CDR3aa: CATKASGGPNTGELFF

v_gene: TRBV4-3
j_gene: TRBJ1-6
abundance: .
d_gene: TRBD1
CDR3nt: TGCGCCAGCAGCCAGGGACCCACAGGGGATTCACCCCTCCACTTT
CDR3aa: CASSQGPTGDSPLHF

v_gene: TRBV20-1
j_gene: TRBJ2-7
abundance: few
d_gene: TRBD1
CDR3nt: TGCAGTGCTGCGGGATCAGGACAGGGGTTCTACGAGCAGTACTTC
CDR3aa: CSAAGSGQGFYEQYF

v_gene: TRBV27
j_gene: TRBJ1-2
abundance: .
d_gene: TRBD1
CDR3nt: TGTGCCAGCAGTTTAAAGGCGGGTACAGGGGGAAGTGGCTACACCTTC
CDR3aa: CASSLKAGTGGSGYTF

v_gene: TRBV11-3
j_gene: TRBJ1-2
abundance: few
d_gene: .
CDR3nt: TGTGCCAGCAGCTTAGACCCGGGGCGAGATAACTATGGCTACACCTTC
CDR3aa: CASSLDPGRDNYGYTF

v_gene: TRBV2
j_gene: TRBJ2-3
abundance: .
d_gene: .
CDR3nt: TGTGCCAGCAGTGACGGGTCCAGGGTAGATACGCAGTATTTT
CDR3aa: CASSDGSRVDTQYF

v_gene: TRBV12-3/TRBV12-4
j_gene: TRBJ2-7
abundance: .
d_gene: TRBD2
CDR3nt: TGTGCCAGTAGCCCCCTTACGACTAGCGGGGTGGCCTACGAGCAGTACTTC
CDR3aa: CASSPLTTSGVAYEQYF

v_gene: TRBV12-3/TRBV12-4
j_gene: TRBJ1-1
abundance: few
d_gene: .
CDR3nt: TGTGCCAGCAGTCCCAAGGCGGGTAACACTGAAGCTTTCTTT
CDR3aa: CASSPKAGNTEAFF

v_gene: TRBV6-1
j_gene: TRBJ1-2
abundance: .
d_gene: .
CDR3nt: TGTGCCAGCAGTGAGGGTTACGGGACCCAAAGCTATGGCTACACCTTC
CDR3aa: CASSEGYGTQSYGYTF